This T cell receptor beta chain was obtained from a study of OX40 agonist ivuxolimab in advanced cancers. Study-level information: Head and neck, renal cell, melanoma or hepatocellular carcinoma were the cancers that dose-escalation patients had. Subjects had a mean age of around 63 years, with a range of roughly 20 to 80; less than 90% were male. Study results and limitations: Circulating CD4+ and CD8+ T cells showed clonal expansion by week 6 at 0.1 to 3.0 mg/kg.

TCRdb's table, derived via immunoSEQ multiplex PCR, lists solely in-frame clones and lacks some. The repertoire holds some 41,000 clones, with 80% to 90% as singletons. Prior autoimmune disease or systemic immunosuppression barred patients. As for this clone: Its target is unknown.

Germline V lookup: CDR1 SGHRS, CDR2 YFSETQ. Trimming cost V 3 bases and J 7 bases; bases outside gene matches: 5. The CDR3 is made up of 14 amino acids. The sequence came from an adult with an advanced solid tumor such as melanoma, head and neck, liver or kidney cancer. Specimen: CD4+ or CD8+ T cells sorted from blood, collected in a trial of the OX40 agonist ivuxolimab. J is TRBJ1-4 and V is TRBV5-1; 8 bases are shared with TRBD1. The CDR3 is CASSSGTGGEKLFF. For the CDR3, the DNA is TGCGCCAGCAGCTCAGGGACAGGAGGTGAAAAACTGTTTTTT.